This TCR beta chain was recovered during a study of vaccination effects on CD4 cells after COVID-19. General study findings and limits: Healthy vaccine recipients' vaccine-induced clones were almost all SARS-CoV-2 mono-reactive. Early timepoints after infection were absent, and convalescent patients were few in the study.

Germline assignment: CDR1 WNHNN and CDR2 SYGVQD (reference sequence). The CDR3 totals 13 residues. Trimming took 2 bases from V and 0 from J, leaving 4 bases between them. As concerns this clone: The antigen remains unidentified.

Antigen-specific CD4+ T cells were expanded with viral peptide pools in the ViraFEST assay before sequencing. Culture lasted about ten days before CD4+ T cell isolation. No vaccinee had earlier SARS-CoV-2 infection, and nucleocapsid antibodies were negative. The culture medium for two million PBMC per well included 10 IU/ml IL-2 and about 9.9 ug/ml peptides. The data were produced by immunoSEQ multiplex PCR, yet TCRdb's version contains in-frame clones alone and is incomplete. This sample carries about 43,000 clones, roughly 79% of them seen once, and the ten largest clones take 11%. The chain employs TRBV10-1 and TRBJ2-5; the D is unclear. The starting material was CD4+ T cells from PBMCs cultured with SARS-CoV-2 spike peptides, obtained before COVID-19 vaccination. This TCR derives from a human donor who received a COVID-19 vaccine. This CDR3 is CASSEQYQETQYF. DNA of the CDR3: TGCGCCAGCAGTGAGCAGTACCAAGAGACCCAGTACTTC.